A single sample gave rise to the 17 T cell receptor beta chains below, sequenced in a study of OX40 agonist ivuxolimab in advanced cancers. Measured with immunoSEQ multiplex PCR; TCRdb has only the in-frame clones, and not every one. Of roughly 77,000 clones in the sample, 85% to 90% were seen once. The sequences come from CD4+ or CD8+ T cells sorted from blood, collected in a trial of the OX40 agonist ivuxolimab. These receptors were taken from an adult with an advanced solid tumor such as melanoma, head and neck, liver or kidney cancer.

The CDR3 loop is CASSLTPGSNQPQHF. CDR3 nucleotides: TGCGCCAGCAGCTTGACCCCAGGGTCCAATCAGCCCCAGCATTTT. This chain uses TRBV5-1 with TRBJ1-5, with a weak D call TRBD1 (5 bases). The germline V and J ends were trimmed by 1 base and 3 bases, with 11 bases remaining between them. The V gene's germline CDR1 is SGHRS and CDR2 YFSETQ. This CDR3 contains 15 residues. The full variable domain, completed using reference TRBV5-1 and TRBJ1-5, is KAGVTQTPRYLIKTRGQQVTLSCSPISGHRSVSWYQQTPGQGLQFLFEYFSETQRNKGNFPGRFSGRQFSNSRSEMNVSTLELGDSALYLCASSLTPGSNQPQHFGDGTRLSIL.

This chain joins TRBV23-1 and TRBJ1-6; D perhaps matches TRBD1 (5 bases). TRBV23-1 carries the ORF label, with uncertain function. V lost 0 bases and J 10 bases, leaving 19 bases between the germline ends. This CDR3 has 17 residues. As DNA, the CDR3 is TGCGCCAGCAGTCAATCTCCTCGGGGGATTTATCGATCACCCCTCCACTTT. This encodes CASSQSPRGIYRSPLHF.

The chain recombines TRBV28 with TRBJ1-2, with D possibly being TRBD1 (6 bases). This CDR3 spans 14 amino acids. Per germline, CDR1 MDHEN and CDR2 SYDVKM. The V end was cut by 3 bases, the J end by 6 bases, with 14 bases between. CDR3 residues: CASSFGGTPHGYTF. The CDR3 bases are TGTGCCAGCAGTTTTGGCGGGACACCTCATGGCTACACCTTC.

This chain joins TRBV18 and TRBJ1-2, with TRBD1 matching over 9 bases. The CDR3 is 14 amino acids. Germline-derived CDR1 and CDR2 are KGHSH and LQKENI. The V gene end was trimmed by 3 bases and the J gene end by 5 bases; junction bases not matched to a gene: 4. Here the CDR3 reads CASSPFGQGYGYTF. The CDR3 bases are TGTGCCAGCTCACCCTTCGGACAGGGGTATGGCTACACCTTC.

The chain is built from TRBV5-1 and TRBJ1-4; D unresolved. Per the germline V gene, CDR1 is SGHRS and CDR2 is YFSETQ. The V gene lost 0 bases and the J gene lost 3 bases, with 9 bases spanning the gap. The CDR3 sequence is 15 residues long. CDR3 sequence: CASSLATGSNEKLFF. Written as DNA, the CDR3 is TGCGCCAGCAGCTTGGCAACCGGGTCTAATGAAAAACTGTTTTTT.

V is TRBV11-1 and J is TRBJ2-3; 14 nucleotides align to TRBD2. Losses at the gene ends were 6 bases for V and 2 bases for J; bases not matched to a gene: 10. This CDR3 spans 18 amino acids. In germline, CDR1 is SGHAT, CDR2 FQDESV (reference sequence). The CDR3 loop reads CASSVPRTSGGYTDTQYF. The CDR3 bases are TGTGCCAGCAGTGTACCCCGGACTAGCGGGGGGTACACAGATACGCAGTATTTT.

The CDR3 region has the DNA TGTGCCAGCAGTTTAGACCCACAACAAGGGGGAGTAGGTGGCTACACCTTC. It codes for CASSLDPQQGGVGGYTF. V is TRBV28 and J is TRBJ1-2; D is possibly TRBD1 (6 bases). The V gene lost 2 bases and the J gene lost 7 bases, with 23 bases spanning the gap. Germline V gives CDR1 MDHEN, CDR2 SYDVKM. The CDR3 runs to 17 residues.

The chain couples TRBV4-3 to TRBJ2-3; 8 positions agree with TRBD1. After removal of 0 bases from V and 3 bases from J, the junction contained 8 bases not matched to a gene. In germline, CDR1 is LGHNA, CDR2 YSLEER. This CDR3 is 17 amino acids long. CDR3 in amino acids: CASSQDRGRGRTDTQYF. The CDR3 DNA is TGCGCCAGCAGCCAAGACCGCGGCAGGGGGCGGACAGATACGCAGTATTTT.

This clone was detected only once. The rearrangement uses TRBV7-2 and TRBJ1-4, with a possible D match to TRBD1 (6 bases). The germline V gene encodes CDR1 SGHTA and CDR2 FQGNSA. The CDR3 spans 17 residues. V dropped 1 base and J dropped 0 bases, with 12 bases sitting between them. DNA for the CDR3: TGTGCCAGCAGCTTAGTGAGGACAGCCGCAACTAATGAAAAACTGTTTTTT. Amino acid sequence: CASSLVRTAATNEKLFF.

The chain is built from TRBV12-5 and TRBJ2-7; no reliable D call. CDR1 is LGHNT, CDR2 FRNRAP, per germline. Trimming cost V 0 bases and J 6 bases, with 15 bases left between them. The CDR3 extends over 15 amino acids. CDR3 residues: CASGLVRQPPGEQYF. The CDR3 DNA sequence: TGTGCTAGTGGTTTGGTCCGCCAGCCCCCCGGCGAGCAGTACTTC.

The CDR3 loop reads CASSERAGAAGANVLTF. Here the CDR3 DNA reads TGTGCCAGCAGTGAGCGAGCGGGGGCGGCTGGGGCCAACGTCCTGACTTTC. This sequence joins TRBV2 and TRBJ2-6; 8 nucleotides match TRBD2. CDR3 length equals 17 residues. The ends lost 3 bases at V and 2 bases at J; junction bases unmatched: 6. CDR1 SNHLY and CDR2 FYNNEI come from the germline V gene.

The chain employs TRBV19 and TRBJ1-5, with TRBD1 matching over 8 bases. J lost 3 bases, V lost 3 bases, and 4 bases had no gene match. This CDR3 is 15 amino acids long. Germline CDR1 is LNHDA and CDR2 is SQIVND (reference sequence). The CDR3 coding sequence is TGTGCCAGTAGTATCGGGACAGGTTTCAATCAGCCCCAGCATTTT. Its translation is CASSIGTGFNQPQHF. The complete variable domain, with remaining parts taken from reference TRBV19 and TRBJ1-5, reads DGGITQSPKYLFRKEGQNVTLSCEQNLNHDAMYWYRQDPGQGLRLIYYSQIVNDFQKGDIAEGYSVSREKKESFPLTVTSAQKNPTAFYLCASSIGTGFNQPQHFGDGTRLSIL.

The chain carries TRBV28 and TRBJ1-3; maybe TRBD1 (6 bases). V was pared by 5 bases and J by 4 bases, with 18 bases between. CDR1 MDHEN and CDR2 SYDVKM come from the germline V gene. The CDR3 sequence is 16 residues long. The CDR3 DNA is TGTGCCAGCAGTCATCGAGGGGGGGTATCAGGAAACACCATATATTTT. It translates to CASSHRGGVSGNTIYF.

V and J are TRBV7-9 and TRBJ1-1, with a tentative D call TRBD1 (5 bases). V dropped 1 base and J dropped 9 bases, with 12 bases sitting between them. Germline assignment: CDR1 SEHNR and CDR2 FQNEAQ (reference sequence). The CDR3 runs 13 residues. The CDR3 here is CASSLGEGDQAFF. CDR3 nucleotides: TGTGCCAGCAGCTTAGGAGAAGGGGACCAAGCTTTCTTT. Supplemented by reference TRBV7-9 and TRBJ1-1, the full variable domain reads DTGVSQNPRHKITKRGQNVTFRCDPISEHNRLYWYRQTLGQGPEFLTYFQNEAQLEKSRLLSDRFSAERPKGSFSTLEIQRTEQGDSAMYLCASSLGEGDQAFFGQGTRLTVV.

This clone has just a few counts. The CDR3 region is CASSFRTARTGNEKLFF. The CDR3 DNA reads as TGTGCCAGCAGCTTCAGGACCGCCCGGACAGGAAATGAAAAACTGTTTTTT. This rearrangement joins TRBV11-2 to TRBJ1-4; 7 bases fit TRBD1. The CDR3 has 17 residues. Germline lookup yields CDR1 SGHAT and CDR2 FQNNGV. The V and J ends lost 3 bases and 5 bases, in that order; junction bases with no gene match: 12.

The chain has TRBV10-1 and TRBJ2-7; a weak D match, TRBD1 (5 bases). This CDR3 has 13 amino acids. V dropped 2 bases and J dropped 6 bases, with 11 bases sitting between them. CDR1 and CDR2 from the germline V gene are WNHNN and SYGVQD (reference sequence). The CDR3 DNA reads TGCGCCAGCAGTGAGGACAGCCCGGGCGAGCAGTACTTC. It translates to CASSEDSPGEQYF.

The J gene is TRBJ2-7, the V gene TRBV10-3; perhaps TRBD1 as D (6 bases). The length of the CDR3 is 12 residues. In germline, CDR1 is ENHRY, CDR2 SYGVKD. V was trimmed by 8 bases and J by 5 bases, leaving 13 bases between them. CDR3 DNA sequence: TGTGCCATCTCTACAGGGTCGGACGAGCAGTACTTC. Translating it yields CAISTGSDEQYF.